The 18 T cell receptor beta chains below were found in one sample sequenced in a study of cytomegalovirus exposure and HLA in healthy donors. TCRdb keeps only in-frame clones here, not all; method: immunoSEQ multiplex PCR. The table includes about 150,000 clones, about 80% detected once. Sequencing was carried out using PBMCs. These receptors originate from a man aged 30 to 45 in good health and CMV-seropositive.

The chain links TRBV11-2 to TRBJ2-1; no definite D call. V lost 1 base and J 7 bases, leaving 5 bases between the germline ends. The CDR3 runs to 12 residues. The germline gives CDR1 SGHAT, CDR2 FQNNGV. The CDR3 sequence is CASSLVDNEQFF. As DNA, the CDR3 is TGTGCCAGCAGCTTAGTAGATAATGAGCAGTTCTTC.

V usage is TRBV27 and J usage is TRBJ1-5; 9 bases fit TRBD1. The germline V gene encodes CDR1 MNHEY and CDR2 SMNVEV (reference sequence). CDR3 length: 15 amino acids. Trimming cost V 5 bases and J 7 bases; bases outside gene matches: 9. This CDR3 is CASSPPGQGGQPQHF. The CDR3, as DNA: TGTGCCAGCAGTCCCCCGGGACAGGGAGGACAGCCCCAGCATTTT.

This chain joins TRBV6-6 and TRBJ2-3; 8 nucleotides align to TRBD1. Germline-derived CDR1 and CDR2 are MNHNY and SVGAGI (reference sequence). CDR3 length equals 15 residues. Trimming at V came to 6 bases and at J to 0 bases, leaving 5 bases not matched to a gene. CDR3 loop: CASRRDRGSTDTQYF. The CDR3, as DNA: TGTGCCAGCAGGCGAGACAGGGGAAGCACAGATACGCAGTATTTT.

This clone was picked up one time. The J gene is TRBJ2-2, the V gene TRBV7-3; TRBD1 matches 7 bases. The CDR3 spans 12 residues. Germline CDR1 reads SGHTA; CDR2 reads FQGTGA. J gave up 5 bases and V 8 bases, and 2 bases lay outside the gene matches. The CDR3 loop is CASQGDTGELFF. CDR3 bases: TGTGCCAGCCAGGGGGATACCGGGGAGCTGTTTTTT.

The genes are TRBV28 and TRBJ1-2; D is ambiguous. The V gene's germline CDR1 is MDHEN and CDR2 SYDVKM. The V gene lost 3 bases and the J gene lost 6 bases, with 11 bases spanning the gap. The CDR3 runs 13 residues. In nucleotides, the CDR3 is TGTGCCAGCAGTTTTCGCAGGAATCATGGCTACACCTTC. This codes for CASSFRRNHGYTF.

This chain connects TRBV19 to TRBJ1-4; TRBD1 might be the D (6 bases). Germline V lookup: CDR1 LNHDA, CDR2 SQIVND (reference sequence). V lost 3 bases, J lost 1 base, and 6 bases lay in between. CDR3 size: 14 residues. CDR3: CASSIRGTNEKLFF. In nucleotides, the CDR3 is TGTGCCAGTAGTATCAGGGGAACTAATGAAAAACTGTTTTTT.

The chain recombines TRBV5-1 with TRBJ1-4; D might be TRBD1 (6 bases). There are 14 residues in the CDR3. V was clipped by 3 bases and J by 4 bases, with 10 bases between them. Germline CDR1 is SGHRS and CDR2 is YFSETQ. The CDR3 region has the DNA TGCGCCAGCAGCTCCCAGGGGCTTAATGAAAAACTGTTTTTT. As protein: CASSSQGLNEKLFF.

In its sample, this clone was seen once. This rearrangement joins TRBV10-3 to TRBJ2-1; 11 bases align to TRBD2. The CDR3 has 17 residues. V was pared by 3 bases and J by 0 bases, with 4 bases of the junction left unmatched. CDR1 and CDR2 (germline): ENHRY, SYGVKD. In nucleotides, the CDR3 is TGTGCCATCAGTGAACTGACTAGCGGGAACTCCTACAATGAGCAGTTCTTC. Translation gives CAISELTSGNSYNEQFF.

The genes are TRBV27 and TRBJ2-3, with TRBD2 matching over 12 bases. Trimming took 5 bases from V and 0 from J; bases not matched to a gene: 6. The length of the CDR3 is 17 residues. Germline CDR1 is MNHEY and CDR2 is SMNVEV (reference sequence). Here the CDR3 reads CASSSPGTSGSTDTQYF. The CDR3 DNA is TGTGCCAGCAGTAGCCCTGGGACTAGCGGGAGCACAGATACGCAGTATTTT.

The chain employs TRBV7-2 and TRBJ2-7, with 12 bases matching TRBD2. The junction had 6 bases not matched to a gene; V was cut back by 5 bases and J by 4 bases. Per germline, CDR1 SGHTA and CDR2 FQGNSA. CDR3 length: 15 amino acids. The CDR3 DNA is TGTGCCAGCAGCCCGGGACTAGCGGGTGCATACGAGCAGTACTTC. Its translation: CASSPGLAGAYEQYF.

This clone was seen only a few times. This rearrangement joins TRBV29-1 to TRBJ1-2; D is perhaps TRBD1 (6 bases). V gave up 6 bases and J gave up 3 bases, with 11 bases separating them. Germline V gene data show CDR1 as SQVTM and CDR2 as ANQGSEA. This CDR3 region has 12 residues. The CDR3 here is CSVGTPYYGYTF. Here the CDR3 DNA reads TGCAGCGTGGGGACACCCTACTATGGCTACACCTTC.

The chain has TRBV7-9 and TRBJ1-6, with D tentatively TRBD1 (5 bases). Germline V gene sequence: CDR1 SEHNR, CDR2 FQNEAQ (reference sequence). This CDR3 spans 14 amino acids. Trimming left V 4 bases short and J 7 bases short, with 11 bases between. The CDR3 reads CASSWTLVNSPLHF. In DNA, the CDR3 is TGTGCCAGCAGCTGGACACTCGTCAATTCACCCCTCCACTTT.

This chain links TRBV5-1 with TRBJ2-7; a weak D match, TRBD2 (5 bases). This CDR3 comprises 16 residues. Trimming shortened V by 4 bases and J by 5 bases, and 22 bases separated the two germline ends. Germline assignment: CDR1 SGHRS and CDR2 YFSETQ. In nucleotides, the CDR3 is TGCGCCAGCAGCCCCCACCGGGGTTTTATTTCCGACGAGCAGTACTTC. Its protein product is CASSPHRGFISDEQYF.

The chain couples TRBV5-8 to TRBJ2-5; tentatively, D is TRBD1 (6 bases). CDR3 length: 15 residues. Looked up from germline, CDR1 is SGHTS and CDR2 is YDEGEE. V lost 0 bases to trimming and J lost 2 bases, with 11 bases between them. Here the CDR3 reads CASSLGGTLQETQYF. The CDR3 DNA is TGTGCCAGCAGCTTGGGGGGGACACTTCAAGAGACCCAGTACTTC.

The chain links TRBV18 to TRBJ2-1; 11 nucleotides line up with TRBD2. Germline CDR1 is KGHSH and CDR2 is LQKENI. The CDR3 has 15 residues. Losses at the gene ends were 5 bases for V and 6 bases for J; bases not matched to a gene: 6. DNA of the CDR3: TGTGCCAGCTCATCACTAGCGGGAGTGGTCAATGAGCAGTTCTTC. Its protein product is CASSSLAGVVNEQFF.

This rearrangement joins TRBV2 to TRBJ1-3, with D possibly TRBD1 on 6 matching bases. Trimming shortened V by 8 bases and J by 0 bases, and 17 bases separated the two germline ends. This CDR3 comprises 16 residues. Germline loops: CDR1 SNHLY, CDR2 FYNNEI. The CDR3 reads CASHSGVSGSGNTIYF. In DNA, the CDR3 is TGTGCCAGCCATTCAGGGGTTTCGGGCTCTGGAAACACCATATATTTT.

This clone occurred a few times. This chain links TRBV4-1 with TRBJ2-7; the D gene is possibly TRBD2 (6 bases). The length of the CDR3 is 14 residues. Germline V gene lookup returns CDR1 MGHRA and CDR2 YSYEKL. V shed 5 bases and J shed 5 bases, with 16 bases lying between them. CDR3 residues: CASSNLASEHEQYF. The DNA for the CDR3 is TGCGCCAGCAGCAACCTAGCGTCCGAGCACGAGCAGTACTTC.

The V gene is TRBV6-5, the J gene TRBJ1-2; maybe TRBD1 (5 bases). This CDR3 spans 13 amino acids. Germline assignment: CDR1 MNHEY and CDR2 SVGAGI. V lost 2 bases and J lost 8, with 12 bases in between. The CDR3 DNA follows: TGTGCCAGCAGTTACCGTCAGGGAGGCGGCTACACCTTC. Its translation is CASSYRQGGGYTF.